This paragraph covers one TCR beta chain sequence. Antigen unknown. The CDR3 has 18 amino acids. CDR1 is SGDLS and CDR2 is YYNGEE in the germline V gene. The ends lost 2 bases at V and 0 bases at J; junction bases unmatched: 10. PCR employed 60 Vbeta and 13 Jbeta primers. Profiled with immunoSEQ multiplex PCR; TCRdb holds only in-frame clones, not every one. The table records over 150,000 clones, approximately 71% of them present only once. This sample is part of a study of cytomegalovirus exposure and HLA in healthy donors. Study background: Unique TCR beta sequences numbering some 120 million came from about 179 million T cells in an earlier analysis.

Findings of the study overall: Later analysis associated a missense DCLRE1C variant with TCR beta V- and J-gene trimming. Earlier findings revealed that most TCR beta V segments proved productive either about 87% or about 30% of the time.

The chain uses TRBV9 and TRBJ2-1, with TRBD2 identical over 8 bases. The source material was PBMCs. This receptor was identified in a young woman in good health and CMV-seropositive. In nucleotides, the CDR3 is TGTGCCAGCAGCGTCCTCGGGGGGGGCCAAAGCTCCTACAATGAGCAGTTCTTC. Translated: CASSVLGGGQSSYNEQFF.